The source of this T cell receptor (beta chain) is a study of early T cells in non-severe SARS-CoV-2 infection. With 4 bases clipped from V and 3 bases from J, the junction kept 2 bases outside the gene matches. CDR1 is LGHNT, CDR2 FRNRAP, per germline. The CDR3 is 14 residues long. TCRdb processed the 5' RACE reads anew with MiXCR; each CDR3 protein has one entry. The profile shows 65,000 to 85,000 distinct CDR3 sequences, about 13% of them singletons. The receptor was derived from an adult who was a healthcare worker with PCR-confirmed SARS-CoV-2 infection or an uninfected control (not recorded which). Source material: whole blood. V gene TRBV12-5 combines with J gene TRBJ2-2; 7 bases line up with TRBD2. DNA of the CDR3: TGTGCTAGTGGTTCGGGACTATACACCGGGGAGCTGTTTTTT. It codes for CASGSGLYTGELFF.